This record covers a single T cell receptor (beta chain). These data originate in a study of blood T cell repertoires in COVID-19. Study context: Collection of acute and convalescent COVID-19 samples took place in the United States, Italy and Spain. PBMCs, B-cell-depleted T cells, or T cells provided the cDNA or gDNA that made up the material.

This CDR3 region has 12 residues. Trimming removed 5 bases from V and 8 bases from J, with 15 bases in between. Germline V gene sequence: CDR1 GTSNPN, CDR2 SVGIG (reference sequence). Enrolment of Seattle patients took place during active infection, and they were followed longitudinally. In the authors' workflow: The assay estimated nucleated cells by amplifying reference gene primers. Libraries were prepared by immunoSEQ multiplex PCR; TCRdb keeps only in-frame clonotypes and omits some of them. That table is the source of V, J and clone size, and D and trimming were worked out from the DNA. The data show about 250,000 clones, around 82% seen once.

This TCR was recovered from a human donor with COVID-19, enrolled during active disease. The donor label of this sample is uncertain. The source material was peripheral blood. This chain links TRBV30 with TRBJ2-5, with a possible D match to TRBD2 (6 bases). CDR3 sequence reads: CAWESGGETQYF. The CDR3 DNA follows: TGTGCCTGGGAGTCGGGCGGGGAAACCCAGTACTTC.